This is a list of T cell receptor beta chains from one sample in a study of post-analysis software for immune sequencing data. TCRdb independently ran MiXCR on the PCR reads; one entry per CDR3 protein. The sample gives approximately 350,000 distinct CDR3 sequences, roughly 35% of which show up once; roughly an eighth is in the top ten. The sample was blood. The source of these receptors is a girl under 18 with multiple sclerosis. CDR3s include the opening cysteine and the closing phenylalanine or tryptophan. Fields, in order: V gene, J gene, D gene, clone size, CDR3 protein, CDR3 DNA. The D gene is left open where the match is weak. The size field is filled for only some rows; it gives once, few, many or a size class.

v_gene: TRBV7-6; j_gene: TRBJ2-7; d_gene: NA; abundance: NA; CDR3aa: CASSLDQGGYEQYF; CDR3nt: TGTGCCAGCAGCTTAGATCAGGGCGGCTACGAGCAGTACTTC
v_gene: TRBV3-1; j_gene: TRBJ2-1; d_gene: TRBD1; abundance: NA; CDR3aa: CASSYSFRDRGRNEQFF; CDR3nt: TGTGCCAGCAGTTACTCCTTCCGGGACAGGGGAAGGAATGAGCAGTTCTTC
v_gene: TRBV10-3; j_gene: TRBJ2-7; d_gene: TRBD1; abundance: NA; CDR3aa: CAVRDRARNEQYF; CDR3nt: TGTGCCGTCCGGGACAGGGCTAGGAACGAGCAGTACTTC
v_gene: TRBV14; j_gene: TRBJ1-6; d_gene: NA; abundance: NA; CDR3aa: CASSQGWANSPLHF; CDR3nt: TGTGCCAGCAGCCAAGGTTGGGCTAATTCACCCCTCCACTTT
v_gene: TRBV18; j_gene: TRBJ2-1; d_gene: NA; abundance: few; CDR3aa: CASSIRTSEQFF; CDR3nt: TGTGCCAGCTCAATCCGGACCTCAGAGCAGTTCTTC
v_gene: TRBV28; j_gene: TRBJ2-1; d_gene: TRBD2; abundance: few; CDR3aa: CASSDPAGTRVYNEQFF; CDR3nt: TGTGCCAGCAGTGACCCGGCCGGGACTAGGGTTTACAATGAGCAGTTCTTC
v_gene: TRBV7-9; j_gene: TRBJ2-1; d_gene: NA; abundance: NA; CDR3aa: CSSSLIAPNEQFF; CDR3nt: TGTTCCAGCAGCTTAATAGCGCCCAATGAGCAGTTCTTC
v_gene: TRBV4-1; j_gene: TRBJ1-4; d_gene: TRBD1; abundance: few; CDR3aa: CASSQVQQGAVQEKLFF; CDR3nt: TGCGCCAGCAGCCAAGTTCAACAGGGGGCAGTTCAGGAAAAACTGTTTTTT
v_gene: TRBV4-1; j_gene: TRBJ2-3; d_gene: TRBD2; abundance: NA; CDR3aa: CASSQVAGNTDTQYF; CDR3nt: TGCGCCAGCAGCCAAGTAGCGGGGAACACAGATACGCAGTATTTT
v_gene: TRBV10-3; j_gene: TRBJ2-3; d_gene: NA; abundance: few; CDR3aa: CAIGTYNGGTDTQYF; CDR3nt: TGTGCCATCGGGACCTATAATGGGGGCACAGATACGCAGTATTTT
v_gene: TRBV6-5; j_gene: TRBJ2-7; d_gene: NA; abundance: NA; CDR3aa: CASSYSTAGSSYEQYF; CDR3nt: TGTGCCAGCAGTTACTCGACAGCTGGATCGTCCTACGAGCAGTACTTC
v_gene: TRBV5-1; j_gene: TRBJ1-1; d_gene: NA; abundance: NA; CDR3aa: CASSPAWDTFTEAFF; CDR3nt: TGCGCCAGCAGCCCAGCATGGGACACCTTCACTGAAGCTTTCTTT
v_gene: TRBV5-1; j_gene: TRBJ2-1; d_gene: TRBD2; abundance: few; CDR3aa: CASSLRTSGFYNEQFF; CDR3nt: TGCGCCAGCAGCTTAAGGACTAGCGGATTCTACAATGAGCAGTTCTTC
v_gene: TRBV4-2; j_gene: TRBJ2-3; d_gene: NA; abundance: once; CDR3aa: CASSQDLTLTGLDTQYF; CDR3nt: TGTGCCAGCAGCCAAGATCTTACCTTGACCGGTTTGGATACGCAGTATTTT
v_gene: TRBV4-1; j_gene: TRBJ2-5; d_gene: NA; abundance: few; CDR3aa: CASSRMAGETQYF; CDR3nt: TGCGCCAGCAGCCGAATGGCGGGGGAGACCCAGTACTTC
v_gene: TRBV7-9; j_gene: TRBJ2-1; d_gene: NA; abundance: many; CDR3aa: CASSIADYYNEQFF; CDR3nt: TGTGCCAGCAGCATTGCAGATTATTACAATGAGCAGTTCTTC
v_gene: TRBV6-5; j_gene: TRBJ2-3; d_gene: NA; abundance: NA; CDR3aa: CASSYQGPDTQYF; CDR3nt: TGTGCCAGCAGTTACCAGGGACCAGATACGCAGTATTTT
v_gene: TRBV11-2; j_gene: TRBJ2-1; d_gene: NA; abundance: once; CDR3aa: CASSLARGSYNEQFF; CDR3nt: TGTGCCAGCAGCTTAGCCAGGGGATCCTACAATGAGCAGTTCTTC
v_gene: TRBV20-1; j_gene: TRBJ2-1; d_gene: TRBD2; abundance: NA; CDR3aa: CSARPLAGDTYNEQFF; CDR3nt: TGCAGTGCTCGGCCCCTAGCGGGGGACACCTACAATGAGCAGTTCTTC
v_gene: TRBV3-1; j_gene: TRBJ2-5; d_gene: NA; abundance: many; CDR3aa: CASSHQETQYF; CDR3nt: TGTGCCAGCAGCCACCAAGAGACCCAGTACTTC
v_gene: TRBV4-3; j_gene: TRBJ1-2; d_gene: NA; abundance: many; CDR3aa: CASSQGTFNYGYTF; CDR3nt: TGCGCCAGCAGCCAAGGGACCTTTAACTATGGCTACACCTTC
v_gene: TRBV4-3; j_gene: TRBJ2-7; d_gene: TRBD2; abundance: NA; CDR3aa: CASSQGVVRALTSGVYEQYF; CDR3nt: TGCGCCAGCAGCCAAGGTGTTGTTCGGGCTTTGACTAGCGGGGTCTACGAGCAGTACTTC
v_gene: TRBV7-6; j_gene: TRBJ1-4; d_gene: TRBD1; abundance: few; CDR3aa: CASSPDRVNEKLFF; CDR3nt: TGTGCCAGCAGCCCCGACAGGGTAAATGAAAAACTGTTTTTT
v_gene: TRBV2; j_gene: TRBJ2-5; d_gene: NA; abundance: NA; CDR3aa: CASSEGILGTQYF; CDR3nt: TGTGCCAGCAGTGAAGGCATCCTCGGGACCCAGTACTTC
v_gene: TRBV10-3; j_gene: TRBJ1-1; d_gene: NA; abundance: few; CDR3aa: CAISGRADTEAFF; CDR3nt: TGTGCCATCAGTGGCCGGGCGGACACTGAAGCTTTCTTT
v_gene: TRBV5-1; j_gene: TRBJ1-1; d_gene: NA; abundance: few; CDR3aa: CASKPPGDTEAFF; CDR3nt: TGCGCCAGCAAGCCGCCAGGCGACACTGAAGCTTTCTTT
v_gene: TRBV5-1; j_gene: TRBJ2-1; d_gene: TRBD2; abundance: NA; CDR3aa: CASSPSGVLGHEQFF; CDR3nt: TGCGCCAGCAGCCCTAGCGGGGTCCTTGGACATGAGCAGTTCTTC
v_gene: TRBV6-5; j_gene: TRBJ1-4; d_gene: NA; abundance: many; CDR3aa: CASSYETLTFPNEKLFF; CDR3nt: TGTGCCAGCAGTTACGAGACTCTAACCTTTCCTAATGAAAAACTGTTTTTT
v_gene: TRBV7-8; j_gene: TRBJ2-3; d_gene: NA; abundance: NA; CDR3aa: CASSPRVSALTDTQYF; CDR3nt: TGTGCCAGCAGCCCCCGCGTGTCTGCCCTCACAGATACGCAGTATTTT
v_gene: TRBV7-2; j_gene: TRBJ2-3; d_gene: NA; abundance: few; CDR3aa: CASSFYLYSSGRTDTQYF; CDR3nt: TGTGCCAGCAGCTTCTACCTTTACTCGAGCGGCAGAACAGATACGCAGTATTTT
v_gene: TRBV6-5; j_gene: TRBJ2-1; d_gene: NA; abundance: NA; CDR3aa: CASSYWESSYNEQFF; CDR3nt: TGTGCCAGCAGTTACTGGGAGAGCTCCTACAATGAGCAGTTCTTC
v_gene: TRBV7-9; j_gene: TRBJ1-1; d_gene: NA; abundance: NA; CDR3aa: CASSLARLGNTEAFF; CDR3nt: TGTGCCAGCAGCTTAGCTCGTCTGGGGAACACCGAAGCTTTCTTT
v_gene: TRBV11-2; j_gene: TRBJ2-7; d_gene: NA; abundance: once; CDR3aa: CASRGGTDIFEQYF; CDR3nt: TGTGCCAGCAGAGGGGGGACAGATATCTTCGAGCAGTACTTC
v_gene: TRBV18; j_gene: TRBJ2-1; d_gene: NA; abundance: few; CDR3aa: CASSPGGSYNEQFF; CDR3nt: TGTGCCAGCTCACCAGGGGGCTCCTACAATGAGCAGTTCTTC
v_gene: TRBV5-5; j_gene: TRBJ2-7; d_gene: NA; abundance: NA; CDR3aa: CASSLVMTPYEQYF; CDR3nt: TGTGCCAGCAGCTTGGTTATGACCCCCTACGAGCAGTACTTC
v_gene: TRBV6-4; j_gene: TRBJ2-1; d_gene: NA; abundance: NA; CDR3aa: CASSDHSTGTINEQFF; CDR3nt: TGTGCCAGCAGTGACCATTCGACAGGGACTATCAATGAGCAGTTCTTC
v_gene: TRBV27; j_gene: TRBJ2-7; d_gene: NA; abundance: few; CDR3aa: CASKSPGTYEQYF; CDR3nt: TGTGCCAGCAAATCCCCGGGTACCTACGAGCAGTACTTC
v_gene: TRBV20-1; j_gene: TRBJ1-1; d_gene: NA; abundance: few; CDR3aa: CSARDPAWRAFF; CDR3nt: TGCAGTGCTAGAGATCCAGCTTGGAGAGCTTTCTTT
v_gene: TRBV5-1; j_gene: TRBJ2-2; d_gene: NA; abundance: NA; CDR3aa: CASSLVSNTGELFF; CDR3nt: TGCGCCAGCAGCTTGGTCTCGAACACCGGGGAGCTGTTTTTT
v_gene: TRBV28; j_gene: TRBJ2-7; d_gene: NA; abundance: NA; CDR3aa: CASSPAVAGEQYF; CDR3nt: TGTGCCAGCAGCCCCGCGGTGGCAGGCGAGCAGTACTTC
v_gene: TRBV20-1; j_gene: TRBJ2-7; d_gene: NA; abundance: NA; CDR3aa: CSANPGHTAHFESYEQYF; CDR3nt: TGCAGTGCTAACCCCGGACACACCGCCCATTTCGAGTCCTACGAGCAGTACTTC
v_gene: TRBV9; j_gene: TRBJ1-5; d_gene: NA; abundance: NA; CDR3aa: CASSYRRVINQPQHF; CDR3nt: TGTGCCAGCAGCTACCGTAGGGTGATTAATCAGCCCCAGCATTTT